This T cell receptor beta chain is drawn from a study of blood T cell repertoires in COVID-19. About the study: The United States, Italy and Spain provided the acute and convalescent COVID-19 samples. The analysed material was cDNA or gDNA that came from T cells, B-cell-depleted T cells, or PBMCs.

Original analysis: Estimates of nucleated cell counts were drawn from the amplification of reference gene primers. The method was immunoSEQ multiplex PCR; TCRdb's version includes in-frame clones alone and lacks a portion of them. The DNA was the basis for D and trimming; V, J and clone size are from that table. The data contain approximately 290,000 clones, about 85% of them singletons. The Seattle site enrolled patients during active infection and followed them longitudinally. The germline V gene encodes CDR1 MNHEY and CDR2 SVGAGI. The length of the CDR3 is 15 residues. The ends lost 5 bases at V and 5 bases at J; junction bases unmatched: 8.

V usage is TRBV6-5 and J usage is TRBJ2-1, with 8 bases aligning to TRBD2. Material: peripheral blood. This sequence originates from a human donor with COVID-19, enrolled during active disease. The donor label of this sample is uncertain. This CDR3 is CASSSGRETNNEQFF. The CDR3 DNA is TGTGCCAGCAGTAGCGGGAGAGAAACAAACAATGAGCAGTTCTTC.